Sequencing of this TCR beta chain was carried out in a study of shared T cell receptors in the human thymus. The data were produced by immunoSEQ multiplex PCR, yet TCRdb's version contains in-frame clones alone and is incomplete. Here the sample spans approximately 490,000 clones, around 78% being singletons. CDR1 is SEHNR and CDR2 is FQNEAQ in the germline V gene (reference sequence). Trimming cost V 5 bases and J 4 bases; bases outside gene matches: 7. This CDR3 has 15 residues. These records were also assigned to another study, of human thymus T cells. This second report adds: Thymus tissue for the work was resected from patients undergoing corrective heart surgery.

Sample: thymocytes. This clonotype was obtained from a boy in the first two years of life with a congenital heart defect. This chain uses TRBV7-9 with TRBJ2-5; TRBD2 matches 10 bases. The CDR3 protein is CASSPQRGGGETQYF. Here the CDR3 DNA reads TGTGCCAGCAGCCCCCAGCGGGGGGGAGGAGAGACCCAGTACTTC.